The 12 T cell receptor beta chains given below trace back to one sample, sequenced in a study of OX40 agonist ivuxolimab in advanced cancers. Repertoires were generated with immunoSEQ multiplex PCR, while TCRdb's copy carries only in-frame clones and drops some. The sample has approximately 100,000 clones, around nine tenths seen once; the top ten hold approximately 0.49%. This specimen was CD4+ or CD8+ T cells sorted from blood, taken in a trial of the OX40 agonist ivuxolimab. The source of these receptors is an adult with an advanced solid tumor such as melanoma, head and neck, liver or kidney cancer.

This clone came up a few times. The chain couples TRBV19 to TRBJ1-2; 7 nucleotides line up with TRBD1. This CDR3 spans 13 amino acids. The J segment lost 2 bases and the V segment lost 4 bases, leaving 1 base of the junction unmatched. CDR1 is LNHDA, CDR2 SQIVND, per germline (reference sequence). The CDR3, as DNA: TGTGCCAGTAGTACGACAGGGAACTATGGCTACACCTTC. It is translated as CASSTTGNYGYTF.

CDR3 bases: TGTGCCAGCAGCGCAGGACAGTTCAATGAGCAGTTCTTC. Translating gives CASSAGQFNEQFF. V gene TRBV11-3 combines with J gene TRBJ2-1, with a tentative D call TRBD1 (6 bases). This CDR3 is 13 amino acids long. With 5 bases removed from V and 6 bases from J, the gap between germline ends came to 11 bases. Germline V gene data show CDR1 as SGHNT and CDR2 as YENEEA.

CDR3 nucleotide sequence: TGTGCCAGCAGGCCCCGACCACTAACTGATACGCAGTATTTT. It is translated as CASRPRPLTDTQYF. This sequence joins TRBV5-4 and TRBJ2-3; D is unresolved. Trimming took off 5 bases at V and 6 bases at J, with 16 bases between the two ends. This CDR3 region has 14 residues. Germline loops: CDR1 SGHNT, CDR2 YYREEE (reference sequence).

The chain couples TRBV5-5 to TRBJ2-7, with D possibly TRBD1 on 5 matching bases. The germline CDR1 and CDR2 sequences are SGHKS and YYEKEE (reference sequence). The CDR3 spans 14 residues. Trimming removed 0 bases from V and 3 bases from J, with 10 bases in between. The CDR3 sequence: CASSLGQYDYEQYF. The CDR3 DNA follows: TGTGCCAGCAGCTTGGGACAGTACGACTACGAGCAGTACTTC. The complete variable domain, with remaining parts taken from reference TRBV5-5 and TRBJ2-7, reads DAGVTQSPTHLIKTRGQQVTLRCSPISGHKSVSWYQQVLGQGPQFIFQYYEKEERGRGNFPDRFSARQFPNYSSELNVNALLLGDSALYLCASSLGQYDYEQYFGPGTRLTVT.

V and J are TRBV6-5 and TRBJ2-7, with D maybe TRBD2 (6 bases). The CDR3 sequence is 12 residues long. In germline, CDR1 is MNHEY, CDR2 SVGAGI. V lost 5 bases, J lost 6 bases, and 11 bases lay in between. CDR3 nucleotide sequence: TGTGCCAGCAGTCGTAGGGACTTCGAGCAGTACTTC. Translation gives CASSRRDFEQYF.

The chain joins TRBV5-6 to TRBJ1-2, with TRBD1 identical over 8 bases. This CDR3 contains 16 residues. V shed 6 bases, J shed 7 bases, and the junction held 17 bases outside the gene matches. CDR1 and CDR2 from the germline V gene are SGHDT and YYEEEE. The CDR3 DNA reads TGTGCCAGCACCCGGGGTGGGACAGGCCTACGAAGTGGCTACACCTTC. Residues: CASTRGGTGLRSGYTF.

The chain employs TRBV4-2 and TRBJ1-6; D gene unclear. V lost 1 base, J lost 8 bases, and 12 bases lay in between. The germline V gene encodes CDR1 LGHNA and CDR2 YNFKEQ. The length of the CDR3 is 15 residues. CDR3 sequence reads: CASSQGIGSDSPLHF. DNA of the CDR3: TGTGCCAGCAGCCAAGGGATCGGGAGTGATTCACCCCTCCACTTT.

The genes are TRBV19 and TRBJ2-3; no reliable D call. The CDR3 consists of 14 residues. Deletions cut 7 bases from V and 5 bases from J, with 16 bases between. From germline, CDR1 is LNHDA and CDR2 SQIVND (reference sequence). The CDR3 DNA sequence: TGTGCCAGTAAGGGTCCTTCCGGAGTAGATACGCAGTATTTT. Its translation is CASKGPSGVDTQYF.

The chain carries TRBV7-3 and TRBJ2-2; 9 bases agree with TRBD1. This CDR3 has 15 amino acids. Trimming at V came to 5 bases and at J to 3 bases, leaving 4 bases not matched to a gene. CDR1 and CDR2 from the germline V gene are SGHTA and FQGTGA. CDR3 DNA sequence: TGTGCCAGCAGCCCAGGGACAGGGTACACCGGGGAGCTGTTTTTT. Translation: CASSPGTGYTGELFF.

The CDR3 region has the DNA TGTGCCAGCAGCTTAACAGGGGCTGCCGGAAACACCATATATTTT. Translation: CASSLTGAAGNTIYF. The gene calls are TRBV7-9 and TRBJ1-3; 7 bases fit TRBD1. The CDR3 extends over 15 amino acids. The J segment lost 4 bases and the V segment lost 2 bases, leaving 5 bases of the junction unmatched. The germline CDR1 and CDR2 sequences are SEHNR and FQNEAQ (reference sequence).

The genes are TRBV18 and TRBJ2-1; D not certain. Looked up from germline, CDR1 is KGHSH and CDR2 is LQKENI. This CDR3 comprises 14 residues. V shed 6 bases and J shed 5 bases, with 14 bases lying between them. The CDR3 bases are TGTGCCAGCTCTCCCGGTAGGGTCGACAATGAGCAGTTCTTC. It yields the protein CASSPGRVDNEQFF.

This chain connects TRBV5-1 to TRBJ2-5; D may correspond to TRBD1 or TRBD2 (5 bases each). Per germline, CDR1 SGHRS and CDR2 YFSETQ. This CDR3 contains 14 residues. V dropped 2 bases and J dropped 3 bases, with 11 bases sitting between them. The CDR3 DNA sequence: TGCGCCAGCAGCTTTCTCCAGGGAGAAGAGACCCAGTACTTC. Protein sequence: CASSFLQGEETQYF.